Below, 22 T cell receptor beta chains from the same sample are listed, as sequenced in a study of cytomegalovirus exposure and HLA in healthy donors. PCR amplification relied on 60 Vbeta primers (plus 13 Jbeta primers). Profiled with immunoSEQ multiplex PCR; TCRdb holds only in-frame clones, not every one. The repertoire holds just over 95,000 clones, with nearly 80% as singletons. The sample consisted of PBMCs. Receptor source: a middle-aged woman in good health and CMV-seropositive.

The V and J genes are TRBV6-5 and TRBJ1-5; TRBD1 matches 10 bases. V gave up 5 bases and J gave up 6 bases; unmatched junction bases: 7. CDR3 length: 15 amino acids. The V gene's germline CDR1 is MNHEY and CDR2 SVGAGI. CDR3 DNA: TGTGCCAGCAGTAGGGGGACAGGGGAACGTCAGCCCCAGCATTTT. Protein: CASSRGTGERQPQHF.

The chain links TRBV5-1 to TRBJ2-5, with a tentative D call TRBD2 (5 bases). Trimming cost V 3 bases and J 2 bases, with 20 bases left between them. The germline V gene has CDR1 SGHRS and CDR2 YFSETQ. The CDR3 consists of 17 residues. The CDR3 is CASSWWHSGFKQETQYF. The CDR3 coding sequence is TGCGCCAGCAGCTGGTGGCACAGCGGATTCAAACAAGAGACCCAGTACTTC.

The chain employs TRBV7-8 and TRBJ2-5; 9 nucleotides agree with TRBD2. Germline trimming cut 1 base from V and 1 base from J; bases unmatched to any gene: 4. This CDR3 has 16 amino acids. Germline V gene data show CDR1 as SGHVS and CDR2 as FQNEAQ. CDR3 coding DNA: TGTGCCAGCAGCTTAGTGAGGCGGGAGGGCCAAGAGACCCAGTACTTC. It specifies CASSLVRREGQETQYF.

CDR3 DNA: TGTGCCAGCAGTGATAGGGTTAGCGGTACCTACGAGCAGTACTTC. It translates to CASSDRVSGTYEQYF. The chain combines TRBV2 with TRBJ2-7; D might be TRBD2 (6 bases). This CDR3 contains 15 residues. Between the trimmed V and J ends, which lost 3 bases and 2 bases, there was a span of 14 bases. Germline-derived CDR1 and CDR2 are SNHLY and FYNNEI.

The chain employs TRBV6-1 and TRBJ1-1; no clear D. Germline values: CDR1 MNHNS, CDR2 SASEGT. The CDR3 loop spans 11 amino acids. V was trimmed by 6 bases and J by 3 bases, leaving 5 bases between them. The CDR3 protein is CASSLHTEAFF. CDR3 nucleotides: TGTGCCAGCAGCCTACACACTGAAGCTTTCTTT.

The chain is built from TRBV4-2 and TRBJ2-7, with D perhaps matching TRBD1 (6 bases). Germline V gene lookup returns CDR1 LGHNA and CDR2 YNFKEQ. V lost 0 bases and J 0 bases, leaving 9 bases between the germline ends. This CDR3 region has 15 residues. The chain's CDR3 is CASSQDGTFSYEQYF. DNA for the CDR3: TGTGCCAGCAGCCAAGACGGGACATTCTCCTACGAGCAGTACTTC.

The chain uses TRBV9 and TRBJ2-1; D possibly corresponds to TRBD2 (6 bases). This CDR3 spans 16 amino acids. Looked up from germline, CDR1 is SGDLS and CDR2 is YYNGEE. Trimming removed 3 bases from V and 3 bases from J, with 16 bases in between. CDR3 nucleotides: TGTGCCAGCAGCGGCAAAGAGGGAGCGGGCTACAATGAGCAGTTCTTC. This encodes CASSGKEGAGYNEQFF.

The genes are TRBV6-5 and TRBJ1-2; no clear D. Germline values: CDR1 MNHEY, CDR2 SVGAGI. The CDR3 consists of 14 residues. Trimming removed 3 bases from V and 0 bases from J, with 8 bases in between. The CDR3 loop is CASSYSEANYGYTF. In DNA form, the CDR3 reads TGTGCCAGCAGTTATTCAGAAGCTAACTATGGCTACACCTTC.

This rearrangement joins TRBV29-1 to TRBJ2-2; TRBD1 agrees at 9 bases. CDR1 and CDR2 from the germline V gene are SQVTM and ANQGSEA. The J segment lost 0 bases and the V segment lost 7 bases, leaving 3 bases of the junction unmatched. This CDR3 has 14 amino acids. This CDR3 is CSATGGPNTGELFF. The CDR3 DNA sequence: TGCAGCGCCACAGGGGGCCCGAACACCGGGGAGCTGTTTTTT.

The CDR3: CATRSRDRVKDEKLFF. The CDR3 DNA reads as TGTGCCACCAGATCCCGGGACAGGGTCAAAGATGAAAAACTGTTTTTT. V is TRBV7-3 and J is TRBJ1-4; 9 bases line up with TRBD1. The CDR3 sequence is 16 residues long. Germline lookup yields CDR1 SGHTA and CDR2 FQGTGA. V was clipped by 10 bases and J by 6 bases; unmatched bases: 15.

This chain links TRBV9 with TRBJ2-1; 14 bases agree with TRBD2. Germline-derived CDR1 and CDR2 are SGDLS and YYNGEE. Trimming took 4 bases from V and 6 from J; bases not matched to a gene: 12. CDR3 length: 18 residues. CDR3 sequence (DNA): TGTGCCAGCAGCCAGGGACTAGCGGGAGAACGGGGGAGCAATGAGCAGTTCTTC. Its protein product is CASSQGLAGERGSNEQFF.

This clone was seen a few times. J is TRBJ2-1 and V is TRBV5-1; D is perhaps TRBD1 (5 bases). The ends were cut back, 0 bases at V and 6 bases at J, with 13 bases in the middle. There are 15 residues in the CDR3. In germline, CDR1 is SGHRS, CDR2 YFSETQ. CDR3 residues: CASSLGPSGRNEQFF. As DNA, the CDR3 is TGCGCCAGCAGCTTGGGGCCTTCAGGGCGCAATGAGCAGTTCTTC.

CDR3 sequence reads: CASSSRRAGGTTDTQYF. CDR3 nucleotide sequence: TGTGCCAGCAGCTCTCGGAGGGCGGGAGGGACCACAGATACGCAGTATTTT. This chain uses TRBV5-5 with TRBJ2-3; 9 bases are a match to TRBD2. With V trimmed by 3 bases and J by 2 bases, 10 bases remained unmatched. CDR3 size: 17 residues. In germline, CDR1 is SGHKS, CDR2 YYEKEE (reference sequence).

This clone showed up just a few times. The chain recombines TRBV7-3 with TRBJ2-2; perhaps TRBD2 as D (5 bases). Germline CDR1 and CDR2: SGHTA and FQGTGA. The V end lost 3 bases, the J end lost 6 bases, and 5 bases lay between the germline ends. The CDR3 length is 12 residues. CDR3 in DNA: TGTGCCAGCAGCTTGGACTCCGGGGAGCTGTTTTTT. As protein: CASSLDSGELFF.

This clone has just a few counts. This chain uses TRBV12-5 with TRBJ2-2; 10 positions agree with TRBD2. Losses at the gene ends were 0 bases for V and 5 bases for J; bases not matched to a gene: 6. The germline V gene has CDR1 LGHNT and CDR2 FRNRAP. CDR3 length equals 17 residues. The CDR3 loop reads CASGLVEASGSTGELFF. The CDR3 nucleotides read TGTGCTAGTGGTTTGGTAGAGGCTAGCGGGAGTACCGGGGAGCTGTTTTTT. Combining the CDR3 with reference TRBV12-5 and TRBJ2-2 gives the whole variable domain DARVTQTPRHKVTEMGQEVTMRCQPILGHNTVFWYRQTMMQGLELLAYFRNRAPLDDSGMPKDRFSAEMPDATLATLKIQPSEPRDSAVYFCASGLVEASGSTGELFFGEGSRLTVL.

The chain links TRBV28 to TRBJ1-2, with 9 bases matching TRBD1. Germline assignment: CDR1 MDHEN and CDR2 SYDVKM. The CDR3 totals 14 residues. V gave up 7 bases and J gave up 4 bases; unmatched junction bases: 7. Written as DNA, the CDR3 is TGTGCCAGCACCCGGGACAGGGTAGCCTATGGCTACACCTTC. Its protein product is CASTRDRVAYGYTF.

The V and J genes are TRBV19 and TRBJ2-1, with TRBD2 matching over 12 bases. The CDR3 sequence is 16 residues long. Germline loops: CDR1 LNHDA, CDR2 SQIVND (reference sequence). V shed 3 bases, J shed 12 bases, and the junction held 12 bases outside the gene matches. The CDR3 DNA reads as TGTGCCAGTAGTATTTGGGGGCTAGCGGGAGGGCCGAGGCAGTTCTTC. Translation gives CASSIWGLAGGPRQFF.

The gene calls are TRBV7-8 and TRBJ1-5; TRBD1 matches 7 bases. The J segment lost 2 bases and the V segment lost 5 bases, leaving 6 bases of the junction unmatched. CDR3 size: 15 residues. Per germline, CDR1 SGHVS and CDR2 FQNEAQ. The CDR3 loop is CASSPTGWGNQPQHF. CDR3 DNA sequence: TGTGCCAGCAGCCCGACAGGGTGGGGCAATCAGCCCCAGCATTTT.

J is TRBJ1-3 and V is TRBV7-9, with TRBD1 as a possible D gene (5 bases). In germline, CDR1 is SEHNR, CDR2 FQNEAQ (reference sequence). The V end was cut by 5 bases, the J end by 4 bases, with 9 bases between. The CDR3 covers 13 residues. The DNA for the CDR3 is TGTGCCAGCAGCCTAGGGGCGGGAAACACCATATATTTT. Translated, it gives CASSLGAGNTIYF.

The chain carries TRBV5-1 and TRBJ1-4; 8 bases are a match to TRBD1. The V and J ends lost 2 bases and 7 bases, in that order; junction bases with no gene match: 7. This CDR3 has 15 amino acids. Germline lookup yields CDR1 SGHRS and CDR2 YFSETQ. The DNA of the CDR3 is TGCGCCAGCAGCTTTCAGGGGGCGCCCGGTGAAAAACTGTTTTTT. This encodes CASSFQGAPGEKLFF.

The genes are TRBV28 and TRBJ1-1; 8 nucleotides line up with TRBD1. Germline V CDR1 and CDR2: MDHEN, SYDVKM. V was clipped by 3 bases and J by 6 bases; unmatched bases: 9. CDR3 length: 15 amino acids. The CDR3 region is CASSFYGDRKAEAFF. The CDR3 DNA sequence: TGTGCCAGCAGTTTTTATGGGGACAGGAAAGCTGAAGCTTTCTTT. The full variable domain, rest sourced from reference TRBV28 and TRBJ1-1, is DVKVTQSSRYLVKRTGEKVFLECVQDMDHENMFWYRQDPGLGLRLIYFSYDVKMKEKGDIPEGYSVSREKKERFSLILESASTNQTSMYLCASSFYGDRKAEAFFGQGTRLTVV.

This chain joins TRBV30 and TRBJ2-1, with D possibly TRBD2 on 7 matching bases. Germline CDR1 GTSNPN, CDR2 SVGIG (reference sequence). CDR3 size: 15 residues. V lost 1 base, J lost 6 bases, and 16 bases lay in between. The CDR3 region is CAWSEAGAPCNEQFF. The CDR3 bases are TGTGCCTGGAGTGAGGCGGGGGCCCCCTGCAATGAGCAGTTCTTC.